These 25 T cell receptor beta chains were sequenced from one sample in a study of cytomegalovirus exposure and HLA in healthy donors. Vbeta (60) and Jbeta (13) primers were used in the PCR. Using immunoSEQ multiplex PCR, the repertoire was profiled, and TCRdb retains in-frame clones only, with some absent. The sample table includes around 100,000 clones. The sample consisted of PBMCs. These receptors were obtained from a man between 35 and 55 years old in good health and CMV-seropositive.

The V and J genes are TRBV11-2 and TRBJ2-2; TRBD2 matches at 11 bases. Looked up from germline, CDR1 is SGHAT and CDR2 is FQNNGV. The junction had 6 bases not matched to a gene; V was cut back by 1 base and J by 5 bases. This CDR3 region has 17 residues. CDR3 sequence reads: CASSLGRLAGGTGELFF. CDR3 nucleotide sequence: TGTGCCAGCAGCTTAGGTCGGCTAGCGGGAGGTACCGGGGAGCTGTTTTTT. Using reference TRBV11-2 and TRBJ2-2 for the parts outside the CDR3, the full variable domain is EAGVAQSPRYKIIEKRQSVAFWCNPISGHATLYWYQQILGQGPKLLIQFQNNGVVDDSQLPKDRFSAERLKGVDSTLKIQPAKLEDSAVYLCASSLGRLAGGTGELFFGEGSRLTVL.

The chain joins TRBV9 to TRBJ2-7; 9 nucleotides align to TRBD1. J lost 3 bases, V lost 2 bases, and 3 bases had no gene match. This CDR3 contains 14 residues. Germline loops: CDR1 SGDLS, CDR2 YYNGEE. The CDR3: CASSVGQGGYEQYF. The CDR3 coding sequence is TGTGCCAGCAGCGTGGGACAGGGAGGCTACGAGCAGTACTTC. The full variable domain, with the rest looked up from reference TRBV9 and TRBJ2-7, is DSGVTQTPKHLITATGQRVTLRCSPRSGDLSVYWYQQSLDQGLQFLIQYYNGEERAKGNILERFSAQQFPDLHSELNLSSLELGDSALYFCASSVGQGGYEQYFGPGTRLTVT.

The chain employs TRBV28 and TRBJ1-5; the D gene is possibly TRBD1 (5 bases). The CDR3 consists of 14 residues. Trimming cost V 10 bases and J 3 bases, with 16 bases left between them. Germline CDR1 MDHEN, CDR2 SYDVKM. CDR3 region: CATWEGDFNQPQHF. DNA of the CDR3: TGTGCCACTTGGGAAGGGGATTTCAATCAGCCCCAGCATTTT. Complete variable domain (other parts from reference TRBV28 and TRBJ1-5): DVKVTQSSRYLVKRTGEKVFLECVQDMDHENMFWYRQDPGLGLRLIYFSYDVKMKEKGDIPEGYSVSREKKERFSLILESASTNQTSMYLCATWEGDFNQPQHFGDGTRLSIL.

The V and J genes are TRBV5-1 and TRBJ2-2, with 10 bases fitting TRBD2. The V gene's germline CDR1 is SGHRS and CDR2 YFSETQ. V dropped 6 bases and J dropped 5; count of bases not matched to a gene: 7. The CDR3 length is 15 residues. CDR3 nucleotides: TGCGCCAGCAACCCCATAGCGGGAGGAACCGGGGAGCTGTTTTTT. Amino acid sequence: CASNPIAGGTGELFF.

The gene calls are TRBV7-8 and TRBJ2-3; TRBD1 is a possible D gene (6 bases). CDR3 length: 15 residues. The germline V and J ends were trimmed by 5 bases and 4 bases, with 16 bases remaining between them. Per the germline V gene, CDR1 is SGHVS and CDR2 is FQNEAQ. The CDR3 protein is CASSQGGKGPDTQYF. The DNA for the CDR3 is TGTGCCAGCAGCCAAGGGGGAAAGGGCCCAGATACGCAGTATTTT.

The chain couples TRBV29-1 to TRBJ1-1; TRBD1 might be the D (6 bases). Between the trimmed V and J ends, which lost 2 bases and 6 bases, there was a span of 16 bases. Germline values: CDR1 SQVTM, CDR2 ANQGSEA. The CDR3 is 14 amino acids. The CDR3 sequence is CSVESGGGGSEAFF. The CDR3, as DNA: TGCAGCGTTGAATCGGGCGGGGGCGGATCTGAAGCTTTCTTT.

The V call is TRBV7-9, the J call TRBJ2-1; 10 bases match TRBD2. Germline loops: CDR1 SEHNR, CDR2 FQNEAQ (reference sequence). The CDR3 runs to 14 residues. V lost 7 bases to trimming and J lost 3 bases; unmatched junction nucleotides: 3. CDR3 protein: CASIGLADYNEQFF. CDR3 DNA: TGTGCCAGCATCGGACTAGCGGACTACAATGAGCAGTTCTTC.

The gene calls are TRBV7-9 and TRBJ2-1, with 10 bases identical to TRBD2. CDR1 is SEHNR, CDR2 FQNEAQ, per germline (reference sequence). V lost 7 bases, J lost 6 bases, and 12 bases stayed unmatched. This CDR3 is 16 amino acids long. The DNA of the CDR3 is TGTGCCAGCACCCAGACCCCTAGCGGGAGAGTCAATGAGCAGTTCTTC. Protein product: CASTQTPSGRVNEQFF. The full variable domain, completed using reference TRBV7-9 and TRBJ2-1, is DTGVSQNPRHKITKRGQNVTFRCDPISEHNRLYWYRQTLGQGPEFLTYFQNEAQLEKSRLLSDRFSAERPKGSFSTLEIQRTEQGDSAMYLCASTQTPSGRVNEQFFGPGTRLTVL.

This chain uses TRBV5-5 with TRBJ1-4; no clear D. The V and J ends lost 0 bases and 2 bases respectively, with 8 bases between them. Germline V CDR1 and CDR2: SGHKS, YYEKEE (reference sequence). The CDR3 extends over 15 amino acids. CDR3 bases: TGTGCCAGCAGCTTGGCCAGTTGGACTAATGAAAAACTGTTTTTT. Its protein is CASSLASWTNEKLFF.

The rearrangement uses TRBV7-9 and TRBJ2-7, with D possibly being TRBD2 (5 bases). Germline CDR1 is SEHNR and CDR2 is FQNEAQ (reference sequence). The CDR3 totals 15 residues. The ends were cut back, 5 bases at V and 0 bases at J, with 14 bases in the middle. As DNA, the CDR3 is TGTGCCAGCAGCCCCCGGGAACTCACCTCCTACGAGCAGTACTTC. It yields the protein CASSPRELTSYEQYF.

The chain links TRBV9 to TRBJ2-7; D unclear. V lost 0 bases and J 0 bases, leaving 4 bases between the germline ends. Germline values: CDR1 SGDLS, CDR2 YYNGEE. This CDR3 comprises 13 residues. The CDR3 spells CASSVATSYEQYF. The CDR3 DNA follows: TGTGCCAGCAGCGTAGCTACCTCCTACGAGCAGTACTTC. Using reference TRBV9 and TRBJ2-7 for the parts outside the CDR3, the full variable domain is DSGVTQTPKHLITATGQRVTLRCSPRSGDLSVYWYQQSLDQGLQFLIQYYNGEERAKGNILERFSAQQFPDLHSELNLSSLELGDSALYFCASSVATSYEQYFGPGTRLTVT.

The V and J genes are TRBV6-1 and TRBJ2-1; D gene uncertain. V lost 7 bases, J lost 5 bases, and 6 bases lay in between. The CDR3 consists of 11 residues. Germline CDR1 and CDR2: MNHNS and SASEGT. CDR3 in amino acids: CASMRDNEQFF. In DNA, the CDR3 is TGTGCCAGCATGCGAGACAATGAGCAGTTCTTC.

Turning to this clone: This same CDR3 is encoded by further DNA sequences in the sample. The chain combines TRBV27 with TRBJ1-2, with a weak D call TRBD1 (5 bases). The V end lost 5 bases, the J end lost 5 bases, and 12 bases lay between the germline ends. The germline gives CDR1 MNHEY, CDR2 SMNVEV (reference sequence). CDR3 size: 13 residues. Here the CDR3 DNA reads TGTGCCAGCAGTGCCCAGGGCCGATATGGCTACACCTTC. It yields the protein CASSAQGRYGYTF.

The chain employs TRBV6-4 and TRBJ2-5; D possibly corresponds to TRBD2 (6 bases). Germline values: CDR1 MRHNA, CDR2 SNTAGT. The CDR3 sequence is 15 residues long. V was clipped by 0 bases and J by 3 bases, with 11 bases between them. CDR3 sequence reads: CASSDSGRLEETQYF. DNA of the CDR3: TGTGCCAGCAGTGACTCAGGGAGGTTAGAAGAGACCCAGTACTTC.

The rearrangement joins TRBV5-8 to TRBJ1-5; 8 nucleotides agree with TRBD1. The CDR3 spans 15 residues. Germline CDR1 and CDR2: SGHTS and YDEGEE. With V trimmed by 0 bases and J by 4 bases, 3 bases remained unmatched. CDR3 sequence reads: CASSLDWTGNQPQHF. For the CDR3, the DNA is TGTGCCAGCAGCTTGGATTGGACAGGGAATCAGCCCCAGCATTTT.

J is TRBJ2-1 and V is TRBV14; D might be TRBD1 (6 bases). V was trimmed by 5 bases and J by 4 bases, leaving 15 bases between them. In germline, CDR1 is SGHDN, CDR2 FVKESK. The CDR3 length is 15 residues. CDR3 loop: CASSYPGVRYNEQFF. In DNA, the CDR3 is TGTGCCAGCAGCTACCCAGGGGTGCGGTACAATGAGCAGTTCTTC.

Here the CDR3 DNA reads TGTGCCAGCAGCGTTGCGCGGCAGGGCACTGAAGCTTTCTTT. Translating gives CASSVARQGTEAFF. This chain links TRBV9 with TRBJ1-1, with a possible D match to TRBD1 (5 bases). This CDR3 has 14 residues. CDR1 is SGDLS, CDR2 YYNGEE, per germline. The V end was cut by 2 bases, the J end by 4 bases, with 12 bases between.

The chain employs TRBV7-8 and TRBJ2-1; D gene ambiguous. The ends were cut back, 7 bases at V and 4 bases at J, with 14 bases in the middle. Germline V gene lookup returns CDR1 SGHVS and CDR2 FQNEAQ. The CDR3 spans 14 residues. CDR3 nucleotides: TGTGCCAGCACTATAACCCCCGCGTACAATGAGCAGTTCTTC. Protein sequence: CASTITPAYNEQFF.

J is TRBJ2-3 and V is TRBV6-1, with 7 bases identical to TRBD1. This CDR3 spans 13 amino acids. The junction had 3 bases not matched to a gene; V was cut back by 6 bases and J by 3 bases. The V gene's germline CDR1 is MNHNS and CDR2 SASEGT. Here the CDR3 DNA reads TGTGCCAGCAGCAGGGACAGAACAGATACGCAGTATTTT. Protein: CASSRDRTDTQYF.

The chain recombines TRBV7-9 with TRBJ1-3; 11 bases match TRBD1. The CDR3 sequence is 17 residues long. Germline-derived CDR1 and CDR2 are SEHNR and FQNEAQ (reference sequence). V shed 3 bases and J 0 bases; nucleotides not matched to a gene: 4. Here the CDR3 DNA reads TGTGCCAGCAGCTTTGGGGACAGGGGGACCTCTGGAAACACCATATATTTT. It encodes CASSFGDRGTSGNTIYF. Supplemented by reference TRBV7-9 and TRBJ1-3, the full variable domain reads DTGVSQNPRHKITKRGQNVTFRCDPISEHNRLYWYRQTLGQGPEFLTYFQNEAQLEKSRLLSDRFSAERPKGSFSTLEIQRTEQGDSAMYLCASSFGDRGTSGNTIYFGEGSWLTVV.

V and J are TRBV9 and TRBJ2-1, with D perhaps matching TRBD1 (6 bases). Germline values: CDR1 SGDLS, CDR2 YYNGEE. V shed 3 bases and J shed 7 bases, with 14 bases lying between them. This CDR3 is 14 amino acids long. The CDR3 is CASSAGDGINEQFF. The CDR3, as DNA: TGTGCCAGCAGCGCAGGGGATGGGATAAATGAGCAGTTCTTC.

V and J are TRBV6-5 and TRBJ2-2; TRBD1 might be the D (5 bases). Germline values: CDR1 MNHEY, CDR2 SVGAGI. The CDR3 runs 15 residues. Deletions cut 2 bases from V and 6 bases from J, with 13 bases between. As DNA, the CDR3 is TGTGCCAGCAGTTACGGCGAGGCAGGGCCCGGGGAGCTGTTTTTT. Translated: CASSYGEAGPGELFF.

The V call is TRBV5-1, the J call TRBJ2-7, with 10 bases lining up with TRBD1. V was clipped by 4 bases and J by 3 bases; unmatched bases: 7. Germline V gene data show CDR1 as SGHRS and CDR2 as YFSETQ. This CDR3 is built from 15 residues. CDR3 region: CASSPGGDRGYEQYF. The CDR3 coding sequence is TGCGCCAGCAGCCCCGGGGGGGACAGGGGCTACGAGCAGTACTTC.

The chain couples TRBV7-9 to TRBJ2-1; a weak D match, TRBD1 (6 bases). CDR3 size: 15 residues. Looked up from germline, CDR1 is SEHNR and CDR2 is FQNEAQ (reference sequence). Deletions cut 5 bases from V and 4 bases from J, with 15 bases between. The CDR3 reads CASSPTGTSYNEQFF. Here the CDR3 DNA reads TGTGCCAGCAGCCCAACCGGGACAAGTTACAATGAGCAGTTCTTC. Full variable domain (remainder filled in from reference TRBV7-9 and TRBJ2-1): DTGVSQNPRHKITKRGQNVTFRCDPISEHNRLYWYRQTLGQGPEFLTYFQNEAQLEKSRLLSDRFSAERPKGSFSTLEIQRTEQGDSAMYLCASSPTGTSYNEQFFGPGTRLTVL.

The rearrangement joins TRBV4-3 to TRBJ2-1; D call uncertain. CDR1 is LGHNA and CDR2 is YSLEER in the germline V gene. V dropped 0 bases and J dropped 5 bases, with 11 bases sitting between them. This CDR3 has 15 residues. The CDR3 nucleotides are TGCGCCAGCAGCCAAGATACCCGGAGTCACAATGAGCAGTTCTTC. Translating gives CASSQDTRSHNEQFF.